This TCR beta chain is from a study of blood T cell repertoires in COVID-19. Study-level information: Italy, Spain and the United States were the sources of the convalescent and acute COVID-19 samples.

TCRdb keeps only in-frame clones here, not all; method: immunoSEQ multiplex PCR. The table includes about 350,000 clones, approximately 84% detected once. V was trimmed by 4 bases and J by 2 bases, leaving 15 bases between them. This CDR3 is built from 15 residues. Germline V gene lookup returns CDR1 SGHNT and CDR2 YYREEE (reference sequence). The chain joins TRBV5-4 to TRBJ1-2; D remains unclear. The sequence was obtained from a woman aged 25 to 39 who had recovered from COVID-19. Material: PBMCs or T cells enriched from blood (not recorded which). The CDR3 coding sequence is TGTGCCAGCAGCCTTTTAGACACTCTAAACTATGGCTACACCTTC. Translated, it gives CASSLLDTLNYGYTF.